The rows below give T cell receptor beta chains drawn from one sample of a study of T-cell memory formation after mild COVID-19. MiXCR was run by TCRdb on the 5' RACE reads, yielding one entry per CDR3 protein. The table has some 290,000 distinct CDR3 sequences, 15% to 20% seen once. The specimen sequenced was PBMCs or a T cell subset sorted from them (not recorded which). The receptors here all came from a man between 18 and 29 years old who had mild COVID-19 (a few samples of this study predate the infection). Cell type and time point are not known. Each CDR3 is given with its conserved first and last residue. Each record gives: D gene, V gene, clone size, J gene, CDR3 protein, CDR3 DNA. The D gene is left open where the match is weak. Expanded clones are given a class, and other clones once, few, many or no size at all.

D gene: -; V gene: TRBV10-3; clone size: few; J gene: TRBJ1-1; CDR3 protein: CAIRPSGVLNTEAFF; CDR3 DNA: TGTGCCATCAGGCCCTCGGGGGTATTGAACACTGAAGCTTTCTTT
D gene: -; V gene: TRBV4-1; clone size: few; J gene: TRBJ2-1; CDR3 protein: CASSQGAPQSSYNEQFF; CDR3 DNA: TGCGCCAGCAGCCAAGGGGCACCCCAAAGCTCCTACAATGAGCAGTTCTTC
D gene: TRBD1; V gene: TRBV7-2; clone size: many; J gene: TRBJ2-5; CDR3 protein: CASSLPPIRQGQETQYF; CDR3 DNA: TGTGCCAGCAGCTTACCCCCGATCAGACAGGGCCAAGAGACCCAGTACTTC
D gene: TRBD1; V gene: TRBV12-3/TRBV12-4; clone size: -; J gene: TRBJ2-2; CDR3 protein: CASSTRQGTTGELFF; CDR3 DNA: TGTGCCAGCAGTACTCGACAGGGGACCACCGGGGAGCTGTTTTTT
D gene: TRBD2; V gene: TRBV7-9; clone size: -; J gene: TRBJ2-3; CDR3 protein: CASSLRASGRQTDTQYF; CDR3 DNA: TGTGCCAGCAGCTTAAGGGCTAGCGGGAGGCAGACAGATACGCAGTATTTT
D gene: -; V gene: TRBV7-9; clone size: many; J gene: TRBJ2-5; CDR3 protein: CASSLRAGQETQYF; CDR3 DNA: TGTGCCAGCAGCCTTCGCGCCGGACAAGAGACCCAGTACTTC
D gene: TRBD1; V gene: TRBV29-1; clone size: -; J gene: TRBJ2-5; CDR3 protein: CSVVDRGWETQYF; CDR3 DNA: TGCAGCGTTGTGGACAGGGGCTGGGAGACCCAGTACTTC
D gene: -; V gene: TRBV12-3/TRBV12-4; clone size: -; J gene: TRBJ2-2; CDR3 protein: CASSPAVGELFF; CDR3 DNA: TGTGCCAGCAGTCCTGCCGTCGGGGAGCTGTTTTTT
D gene: TRBD2; V gene: TRBV29-1; clone size: -; J gene: TRBJ2-1; CDR3 protein: CSGTSSHEQFF; CDR3 DNA: TGCAGCGGGACTAGCAGCCATGAGCAGTTCTTC
D gene: -; V gene: TRBV6-2/TRBV6-3; clone size: many; J gene: TRBJ1-5; CDR3 protein: CASSETTYQPQHF; CDR3 DNA: TGTGCCAGCAGTGAGACAACTTATCAGCCCCAGCATTTT
D gene: -; V gene: TRBV29-1; clone size: few; J gene: TRBJ2-5; CDR3 protein: CSARDNYLGETQYF; CDR3 DNA: TGCAGCGCTCGGGACAACTACCTCGGGGAGACCCAGTACTTC
D gene: -; V gene: TRBV5-5; clone size: -; J gene: TRBJ2-3; CDR3 protein: CASSLDHTDTQYF; CDR3 DNA: TGTGCCAGCAGCTTGGATCACACAGATACGCAGTATTTT
D gene: -; V gene: TRBV9; clone size: few; J gene: TRBJ2-1; CDR3 protein: CASSVGIVEPNEQFF; CDR3 DNA: TGTGCCAGCAGCGTAGGAATAGTGGAACCTAATGAGCAGTTCTTC
D gene: TRBD1; V gene: TRBV11-3; clone size: -; J gene: TRBJ2-7; CDR3 protein: CASSPRGLLSEQYF; CDR3 DNA: TGTGCCAGCAGCCCGAGGGGGCTATTAAGCGAGCAGTACTTC
D gene: -; V gene: TRBV6-2/TRBV6-3; clone size: -; J gene: TRBJ2-7; CDR3 protein: CASSPASYEQYF; CDR3 DNA: TGTGCCAGCAGCCCGGCGTCCTACGAGCAGTACTTC
D gene: -; V gene: TRBV5-1; clone size: few; J gene: TRBJ2-3; CDR3 protein: CASSLEISLVTDTQYF; CDR3 DNA: TGCGCCAGCAGCTTGGAGATAAGTTTAGTAACGGATACGCAGTATTTT
D gene: TRBD1; V gene: TRBV7-9; clone size: -; J gene: TRBJ2-1; CDR3 protein: CASSPTGQGLSEQFF; CDR3 DNA: TGTGCCAGCAGCCCGACGGGACAGGGACTGAGTGAGCAGTTCTTC
D gene: TRBD1; V gene: TRBV4-1; clone size: -; J gene: TRBJ1-2; CDR3 protein: CASSYRDREYGYTF; CDR3 DNA: TGCGCCAGCAGCTACCGGGACAGGGAATACGGCTACACCTTC
D gene: TRBD1; V gene: TRBV12-3/TRBV12-4; clone size: -; J gene: TRBJ1-5; CDR3 protein: CASSPSGGDQPQHF; CDR3 DNA: TGTGCCAGCAGCCCATCAGGGGGCGATCAGCCCCAGCATTTT
D gene: -; V gene: TRBV20-1; clone size: -; J gene: TRBJ2-1; CDR3 protein: CSASGPPYNEQFF; CDR3 DNA: TGCAGTGCTTCCGGGCCCCCGTACAATGAGCAGTTCTTC
D gene: -; V gene: TRBV3-1; clone size: -; J gene: TRBJ2-7; CDR3 protein: CASSQGYQQYF; CDR3 DNA: TGTGCCAGCAGCCAAGGTTACCAGCAGTACTTC
D gene: -; V gene: TRBV12-3/TRBV12-4; clone size: few; J gene: TRBJ1-3; CDR3 protein: CASSAGTTGNTIYF; CDR3 DNA: TGTGCCAGCAGTGCGGGAACTACTGGAAACACCATATATTTT
D gene: -; V gene: TRBV7-9; clone size: -; J gene: TRBJ1-3; CDR3 protein: CASSNTGNTIYF; CDR3 DNA: TGTGCCAGCAGCAACACTGGAAACACCATATATTTT
D gene: TRBD1; V gene: TRBV23-1; clone size: -; J gene: TRBJ2-4; CDR3 protein: CASSHATGRDIQYF; CDR3 DNA: TGCGCCAGCAGTCACGCGACAGGGCGAGACATTCAGTACTTC
D gene: TRBD1; V gene: TRBV20-1; clone size: few; J gene: TRBJ1-4; CDR3 protein: CSASPRDRDEKLFF; CDR3 DNA: TGCAGTGCTAGCCCCAGGGACAGGGATGAAAAACTGTTTTTT
D gene: TRBD1; V gene: TRBV2; clone size: -; J gene: TRBJ1-6; CDR3 protein: CASSSQGAHNSPLHF; CDR3 DNA: TGTGCCAGCAGTTCACAGGGGGCGCATAATTCACCCCTCCACTTT
D gene: TRBD1; V gene: TRBV27; clone size: once; J gene: TRBJ1-2; CDR3 protein: CASSLLRQGSNYGYTF; CDR3 DNA: TGTGCCAGCAGTTTACTCCGACAGGGATCGAACTATGGCTACACCTTC
D gene: -; V gene: TRBV7-3; clone size: -; J gene: TRBJ1-1; CDR3 protein: CASSYAVNTEAFF; CDR3 DNA: TGTGCCAGCAGCTATGCAGTGAACACTGAAGCTTTCTTT
D gene: -; V gene: TRBV20-1; clone size: -; J gene: TRBJ2-5; CDR3 protein: CSARGDLEAF; CDR3 DNA: TGCAGTGCTAGAGGCGACTTAGAGGCCTTC
D gene: -; V gene: TRBV15; clone size: many; J gene: TRBJ1-6; CDR3 protein: CATSRVRGMGSPLHF; CDR3 DNA: TGTGCCACCAGCAGAGTACGGGGAATGGGCTCACCCCTCCACTTT
D gene: -; V gene: TRBV7-9; clone size: few; J gene: TRBJ1-2; CDR3 protein: CASSLAGQQGYTF; CDR3 DNA: TGTGCCAGCAGCTTAGCAGGACAGCAAGGCTACACCTTC
D gene: -; V gene: TRBV7-9; clone size: few; J gene: TRBJ2-1; CDR3 protein: CASRSGDEQFF; CDR3 DNA: TGTGCCAGCAGGTCTGGGGATGAGCAGTTCTTC
D gene: -; V gene: TRBV29-1; clone size: -; J gene: TRBJ1-6; CDR3 protein: CSVGLRLNSPLHF; CDR3 DNA: TGCAGCGTAGGCCTCAGACTTAATTCACCCCTCCACTTT
D gene: TRBD2; V gene: TRBV7-9; clone size: few; J gene: TRBJ2-4; CDR3 protein: CASSSGLAGTQYF; CDR3 DNA: TGTGCCAGCAGCTCCGGACTAGCGGGTACTCAGTACTTC
D gene: -; V gene: TRBV7-9; clone size: few; J gene: TRBJ2-7; CDR3 protein: CASSFRWVEQYF; CDR3 DNA: TGTGCCAGCAGCTTTCGTTGGGTCGAGCAGTACTTC
D gene: TRBD1; V gene: TRBV4-2; clone size: few; J gene: TRBJ2-7; CDR3 protein: CASSKGTGVSYEQYF; CDR3 DNA: TGTGCCAGCAGCAAAGGAACAGGGGTCTCCTACGAGCAGTACTTC
D gene: TRBD2; V gene: TRBV10-3; clone size: -; J gene: TRBJ2-5; CDR3 protein: CAISSQLGLAEETQYF; CDR3 DNA: TGTGCCATCAGTTCACAACTAGGACTAGCGGAGGAGACCCAGTACTTC
D gene: -; V gene: TRBV20-1; clone size: -; J gene: TRBJ2-7; CDR3 protein: CSASPVSGLREQYF; CDR3 DNA: TGCAGTGCTAGCCCGGTTAGCGGTCTACGGGAGCAGTACTTC
D gene: TRBD1; V gene: TRBV7-2; clone size: few; J gene: TRBJ1-1; CDR3 protein: CASSLPGTVVGAFF; CDR3 DNA: TGTGCCAGCAGCTTACCCGGGACAGTGGTTGGGGCTTTCTTT
D gene: TRBD1; V gene: TRBV6-5; clone size: -; J gene: TRBJ1-3; CDR3 protein: CASSPPGTGSSGNTIYF; CDR3 DNA: TGTGCCAGCAGTCCTCCCGGGACAGGTAGCTCTGGAAACACCATATATTTT
D gene: -; V gene: TRBV5-1; clone size: -; J gene: TRBJ1-1; CDR3 protein: CASSLVRGGRGDTEAFF; CDR3 DNA: TGCGCCAGCAGCTTGGTACGTGGGGGGCGCGGAGACACTGAAGCTTTCTTT
D gene: TRBD1; V gene: TRBV20-1; clone size: -; J gene: TRBJ1-5; CDR3 protein: CSASSRGLGNQPQHF; CDR3 DNA: TGCAGTGCTAGCAGCAGGGGGCTCGGGAATCAGCCCCAGCATTTT
D gene: -; V gene: TRBV7-2; clone size: few; J gene: TRBJ2-5; CDR3 protein: CASSPDIQETQYF; CDR3 DNA: TGTGCCAGCAGCCCTGACATACAAGAGACCCAGTACTTC
D gene: -; V gene: TRBV25-1; clone size: -; J gene: TRBJ1-2; CDR3 protein: CASSEFPYGYTF; CDR3 DNA: TGTGCCAGCAGTGAATTCCCCTATGGCTACACCTTC
D gene: -; V gene: TRBV5-4; clone size: few; J gene: TRBJ2-1; CDR3 protein: CASSLQHNEQFF; CDR3 DNA: TGTGCCAGCAGCTTACAGCACAATGAGCAGTTCTTC
D gene: -; V gene: TRBV18; clone size: -; J gene: TRBJ2-1; CDR3 protein: CASSLRQVGYNEQFF; CDR3 DNA: TGTGCCAGCTCCCTAAGACAGGTTGGCTACAATGAGCAGTTCTTC
D gene: -; V gene: TRBV7-9; clone size: -; J gene: TRBJ1-1; CDR3 protein: CASSFTGVNTEAFF; CDR3 DNA: TGTGCCAGCAGCTTCACAGGAGTGAACACTGAAGCTTTCTTT
D gene: -; V gene: TRBV11-2; clone size: many; J gene: TRBJ1-1; CDR3 protein: CASSPALGTEAFF; CDR3 DNA: TGTGCCAGCAGCCCGGCCTTGGGAACTGAAGCTTTCTTT
D gene: TRBD1; V gene: TRBV18; clone size: -; J gene: TRBJ1-1; CDR3 protein: CASSPRGTGDTEAFF; CDR3 DNA: TGTGCCAGCTCACCAAGGGGGACAGGGGACACTGAAGCTTTCTTT
D gene: TRBD1; V gene: TRBV7-2; clone size: few; J gene: TRBJ1-4; CDR3 protein: CASSIQGALNEKLFF; CDR3 DNA: TGTGCCAGCAGCATACAGGGGGCGTTAAATGAAAAACTGTTTTTT
D gene: -; V gene: TRBV20-1; clone size: few; J gene: TRBJ2-5; CDR3 protein: CSARDPIVRARETQYF; CDR3 DNA: TGCAGTGCTAGAGATCCCATCGTCAGGGCCAGAGAGACCCAGTACTTC